This is a list of T cell receptor beta chains from one sample in a study of shared T cell receptors in the human thymus. The table came from immunoSEQ multiplex PCR; TCRdb's copy has only in-frame clones and leaves some out. The profile shows about 660,000 clones, 70% to 90% of them singletons. These data also featured in a second study, about human thymus T cells.

Input material: thymocytes. The receptors here all came from a boy under two years old with a congenital heart defect. Each CDR3 is given with its conserved first and last residue. D genes are given only for firm matches. A clone size is listed for some rows: how often the clone was seen (once, few, many), or a class if it is expanded.

v_call	clone_size	j_call	d_call	cdr3_nt	cdr3_aa
TRBV20-1	NA	TRBJ1-2	NA	TGCAGTGTTCCGTCTAACTATGGCTACACCTTC	CSVPSNYGYTF
TRBV7-2	NA	TRBJ2-7	NA	TGTGCCAGCAGCCTTCAGACGGGATACGAGCAGTACTTC	CASSLQTGYEQYF
TRBV5-6	NA	TRBJ2-1	NA	TGTGCCAGCAGCTTCCAGGGTCAACGCAATGAGCAGTTCTTC	CASSFQGQRNEQFF
TRBV28	once	TRBJ1-2	TRBD1	TGTGCCAGCAGTCTAAGGACAGGGGGTCACTATGGCTACACCTTC	CASSLRTGGHYGYTF
TRBV5-1	NA	TRBJ2-1	TRBD2	TGCGCCAGCAGCTCAGGTAGGGGACTACCCTCCTCCTACAATGAGCAGTTCTTC	CASSSGRGLPSSYNEQFF
TRBV19	NA	TRBJ1-1	NA	TGTGCCACAGCAGGGGCTCCTTATATTGCTGAAGCTTTCTTT	CATAGAPYIAEAFF
TRBV10-3	NA	TRBJ1-2	TRBD1	TGTGCCATCAGCGTCATAACAGGGGAGGCTAACTATGGCTACACCTTC	CAISVITGEANYGYTF
TRBV20-1	once	TRBJ1-6	NA	TGCAGTGCCCAGGACAGTTCACCCCTCCACTTT	CSAQDSSPLHF
TRBV27	NA	TRBJ2-7	TRBD2	TGTGCCAGCAGTCTCGAGATAGCGGGAGACACCTACGAGCAGTACTTC	CASSLEIAGDTYEQYF
TRBV30	NA	TRBJ2-7	TRBD1	TGTGCCTGGGGACAGGGAACCTACGAGCAGTACTTC	CAWGQGTYEQYF
TRBV19	NA	TRBJ1-4	TRBD1	TGTGCCAGTAGTATTAGAGAGGGGGCACGAGAAAAACTGTTTTTT	CASSIREGAREKLFF
TRBV28	NA	TRBJ2-7	TRBD1	TGTGCCACCAGGACAGGGTACCCCTACGAGCAGTACTTC	CATRTGYPYEQYF
TRBV2	NA	TRBJ1-5	TRBD1	TGTGCCAGCAGAGAAACCGGGACAGGGCTTTCTCTGCAGCCCCAGCATTTT	CASRETGTGLSLQPQHF
TRBV28	once	TRBJ1-5	NA	TGTGCCAGCAGTCGATGGCAGGGAAGGGAAAATCAGCCCCAGCATTTT	CASSRWQGRENQPQHF
TRBV12-5	NA	TRBJ2-4	TRBD1	TGTGCTAGTGGTTTGGGTTCGGACAGGGGGCGGGCCAAAAACATTCAGTACTTC	CASGLGSDRGRAKNIQYF
TRBV6-5	NA	TRBJ2-2	TRBD2	TGTGCCAGCAGTTCAATAGCGGGGAAGAACACCGGGGAGCTGTTTTTT	CASSSIAGKNTGELFF
TRBV6-6	NA	TRBJ2-7	TRBD1	TGTGCCAGCAGCGGAAGTTCTGGGACAGGGCCCTACGAGCAGTACTTC	CASSGSSGTGPYEQYF
TRBV5-4	NA	TRBJ1-2	TRBD1	TGTGCCAGCAGGTTTTGGGGCGCACAGGGGAATGGCTACACCTTC	CASRFWGAQGNGYTF
TRBV6-6	NA	TRBJ1-5	NA	TGTGCCAGCAGCCTGGACAAAAAAAGGGGTTGGCCCCAGCATTTT	CASSLDKKRGWPQHF
TRBV27	NA	TRBJ1-5	TRBD1	TGTGCCAGCAAACAGGGGACGGGATTAAGCAATCAGCCCCAGCATTTT	CASKQGTGLSNQPQHF
TRBV28	NA	TRBJ2-7	TRBD2	TGTGCCTCTGACTTAAAGCGGGAGGGTGGCAGGCAGTACTTC	CASDLKREGGRQYF
TRBV28	NA	TRBJ1-1	TRBD1	TGTGCCAGCAGTTTGGGGCTCCCAGGGGGCTTAGGAGACACTGAAGCTTTCTTT	CASSLGLPGGLGDTEAFF
TRBV6-5	NA	TRBJ2-7	TRBD2	TGTGCCAGCAGAGATCCCAGCGGGATGGTCCCGTACTTC	CASRDPSGMVPYF
TRBV27	NA	TRBJ1-1	NA	TGTGCCACCTACAGGCAAGAAGACTTCGAAGCTTTCTTT	CATYRQEDFEAFF
TRBV4-1	NA	TRBJ2-3	TRBD1	TGCGCCAGCAGCCAACCCGGACAGGGCCTAGACACGCAGTATTTT	CASSQPGQGLDTQYF
TRBV7-9	NA	TRBJ1-6	NA	TGTGCCAGCAGCTTTTTTCAGGGTGGTAATTCACCCCTCCACTTT	CASSFFQGGNSPLHF
TRBV5-1	NA	TRBJ2-7	TRBD1	TGCGCCAGCAGCGAAAATGGACAGGGTGGGTACGAGCAGTACTTC	CASSENGQGGYEQYF
TRBV27	once	TRBJ2-7	TRBD2	TGTGCCAGCAGTCTCTTTAGCGGGAGGGTCCACGAGCAGTACTTC	CASSLFSGRVHEQYF
TRBV5-1	NA	TRBJ1-4	NA	TGCGCCAGCAGCGGTATACAGGGATCTAATGAAAAACTGTTTTTT	CASSGIQGSNEKLFF
TRBV20-1	NA	TRBJ1-1	NA	TGCAGTGCTAGGGCGGGGACTGAAGCTTTCTTT	CSARAGTEAFF
TRBV18	NA	TRBJ2-2	TRBD2	TGTGCCAGCTCACCACGACTATTTCCGACTAGCGGGAACACCGGGGAGCTGTTTTTT	CASSPRLFPTSGNTGELFF
TRBV5-6	NA	TRBJ2-7	TRBD2	TGTGCCAGCAGCTTAATAGCGGGAGGCACCTACGAGCAGTACTTC	CASSLIAGGTYEQYF